The subject of this entry is one TCR beta chain. The antigen remains undetermined. At one end, the junction sequence differs from germline, possibly due to a read error. It was into CD45RA+ naive and CD45RA-negative memory subsets that the CD4+ cells were split. This sample was included in a study of shared clonotypes between healthy human individuals. Study overall: The study used three CD4 naive, three CD4 memory, two CD8 naive and one CD8 memory plate per donor. Study-wide findings and caveats: Estimated clonotype richness was generally higher in naive than memory subsets. The sharing of approximately 5.1% of naive CD4 clonotypes was seen across several donors.

Here immunoSEQ multiplex PCR was the method, and the copy in TCRdb shows in-frame clones only, minus some. The sample lists under 2.5 million clones, roughly 90% occurring once. This TCR came from a man younger than 30 in good health. Some clones in this sample may be carry-over from other donors' samples. The specimen sequenced was naive CD4+ T cells from PBMCs. Subset described: CD45RA+ positively selected.

DNA for the CDR3: TGTGCCAGCAGTGTGGAGGGTAGGGGAATTAAAGTCGATTTC. Its protein product is CASSVEGRGIKVDF. The chain employs TRBV2 and TRBJ1-2; D is possibly TRBD1 (5 bases). Germline CDR1 and CDR2: SNHLY and FYNNEI. This CDR3 has 14 amino acids.